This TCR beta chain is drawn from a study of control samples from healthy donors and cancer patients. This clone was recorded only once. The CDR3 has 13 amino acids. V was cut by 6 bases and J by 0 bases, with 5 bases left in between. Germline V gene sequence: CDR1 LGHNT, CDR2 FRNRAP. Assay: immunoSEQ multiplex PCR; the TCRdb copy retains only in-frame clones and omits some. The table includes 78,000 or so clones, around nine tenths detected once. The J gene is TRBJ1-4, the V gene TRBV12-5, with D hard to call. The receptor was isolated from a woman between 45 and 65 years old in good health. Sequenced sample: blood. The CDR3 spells CASGLATNEKLFF. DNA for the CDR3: TGTGCTAGTGGGCTAGCAACTAATGAAAAACTGTTTTTT.